Listed below are T cell receptor beta chains from one sample, sequenced in a study of CD8 T cells in ankylosing spondylitis. TCRdb recomputed calls from the 5' RACE reads with MiXCR, one row per CDR3 protein. Among some 140,000 distinct CDR3 sequences, approximately 7.3% were seen once, and the ten largest hold approximately 13%. Input material: blood, either unsorted or a sorted T cell fraction (not recorded which). The receptors were gathered from a female donor with ankylosing spondylitis or in good health (not recorded which). The CDR3 runs from the conserved cysteine through the conserved F or W. The D gene is left open where the match is weak. Size is omitted from some rows. Given values are once, few, many or a class for expanded clones.

v_gene,d_gene,j_gene,abundance,CDR3aa,CDR3nt
TRBV19,-,TRBJ1-1,many,CASTDTWDTEAFF,TGTGCCAGCACGGACACCTGGGACACTGAAGCTTTCTTT
TRBV6-1,-,TRBJ2-3,many,CASRKTGSRTDTQYF,TGTGCCAGCAGGAAGACAGGCTCCCGCACAGATACGCAGTATTTT
TRBV7-3,-,TRBJ1-1,-,CASSLSPGTNTEAFF,TGTGCCAGCAGCTTAAGTCCAGGGACGAACACTGAAGCTTTCTTT
TRBV12-3/TRBV12-4,-,TRBJ1-1,many,CASSLGGGLTEAFF,TGTGCCAGCAGTTTGGGCGGGGGGCTCACTGAAGCTTTCTTT
TRBV5-1,TRBD2,TRBJ2-2,many,CASSSGLAVNTGELFF,TGCGCCAGCAGCTCCGGACTAGCGGTGAACACCGGGGAGCTGTTTTTT
TRBV12-3/TRBV12-4,-,TRBJ1-5,many,CASSLNRYQPQHF,TGTGCCAGCAGTTTAAACAGGTATCAGCCCCAGCATTTT
TRBV7-3,-,TRBJ2-7,few,CASSRDIDAEQYF,TGTGCCAGCAGCCGGGACATCGACGCCGAGCAGTACTTC
TRBV12-3/TRBV12-4,-,TRBJ1-6,many,CASTVGRQYNSPLHF,TGTGCCAGCACCGTGGGGCGGCAGTACAATTCACCCCTCCACTTT
TRBV28,-,TRBJ1-1,many,CASSLRGRPTNTEAFF,TGTGCCAGCAGTTTACGAGGCCGGCCCACGAACACTGAAGCTTTCTTT
TRBV18,-,TRBJ2-7,-,CASSPRRNEQYF,TGTGCCAGCTCACCGAGAAGGAACGAGCAGTACTTC
TRBV7-2,-,TRBJ2-5,many,CASSLVGLEETQYF,TGTGCCAGCAGCTTAGTTGGGCTAGAAGAGACCCAGTACTTC
TRBV7-6,TRBD2,TRBJ2-1,many,CASSLAVGGTSNNEQFF,TGTGCCAGCAGCTTAGCGGTCGGAGGGACTAGTAACAATGAGCAGTTCTTC
TRBV5-1,-,TRBJ1-6,many,CASSFRENSPLHF,TGCGCCAGCAGCTTCAGGGAAAATTCACCCCTCCACTTT
TRBV5-1,-,TRBJ1-1,many,CASSLAAGVNTEAFF,TGCGCCAGCAGCTTGGCCGCAGGGGTGAACACTGAAGCTTTCTTT
TRBV20-1,-,TRBJ2-1,many,CSARISGVYNEQFF,TGCAGTGCTAGAATTTCAGGGGTCTACAATGAGCAGTTCTTC
TRBV7-8,-,TRBJ2-7,many,CASTTQREQYF,TGTGCCAGCACTACACAGCGCGAGCAGTACTTC
TRBV20-1,TRBD1,TRBJ1-1,many,CSARDPSGTGGTEAFF,TGCAGTGCTAGAGATCCCTCCGGGACAGGGGGCACTGAAGCTTTCTTT
TRBV12-3/TRBV12-4,TRBD2,TRBJ2-5,many,CASMRTSGGTQETQYF,TGTGCCAGCATGAGGACTAGCGGGGGGACCCAAGAGACCCAGTACTTC
TRBV9,-,TRBJ2-4,many,CASSPPGGGNIQYF,TGTGCCAGCAGCCCTCCAGGGGGAGGAAACATTCAGTACTTC
TRBV6-5,TRBD1,TRBJ1-2,many,CASSSTGPNYGYTF,TGTGCCAGCAGTTCGACAGGGCCAAACTATGGCTACACCTTC
TRBV7-2,-,TRBJ2-2,many,CASSFGFLGTGELFF,TGTGCCAGCAGCTTTGGTTTCTTGGGCACCGGGGAGCTGTTTTTT
TRBV5-1,-,TRBJ2-7,few,CASSAALGGGSEQYF,TGCGCCAGCAGCGCTGCCCTCGGGGGTGGGAGCGAGCAGTACTTC
TRBV9,-,TRBJ2-3,-,CASSVDGGRTDTQYF,TGTGCCAGCAGCGTAGACGGGGGAAGGACAGATACGCAGTATTTT